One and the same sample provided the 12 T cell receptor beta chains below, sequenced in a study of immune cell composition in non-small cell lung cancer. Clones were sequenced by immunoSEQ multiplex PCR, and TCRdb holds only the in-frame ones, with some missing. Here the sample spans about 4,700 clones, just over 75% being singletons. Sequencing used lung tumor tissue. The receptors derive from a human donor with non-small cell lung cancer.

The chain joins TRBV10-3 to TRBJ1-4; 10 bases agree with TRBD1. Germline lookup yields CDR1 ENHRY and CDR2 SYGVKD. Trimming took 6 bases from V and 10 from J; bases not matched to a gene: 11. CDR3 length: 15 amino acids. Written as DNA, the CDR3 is TGTGCCATCAGCCCGACGACAGGGGGCCACGTAAAACTGTTTTTT. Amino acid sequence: CAISPTTGGHVKLFF.

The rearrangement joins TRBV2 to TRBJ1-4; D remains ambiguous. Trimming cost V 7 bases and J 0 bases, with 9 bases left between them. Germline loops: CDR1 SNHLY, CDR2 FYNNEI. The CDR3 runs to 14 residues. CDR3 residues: CASIITATNEKLFF. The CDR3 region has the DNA TGTGCCAGCATAATAACGGCAACTAATGAAAAACTGTTTTTT.

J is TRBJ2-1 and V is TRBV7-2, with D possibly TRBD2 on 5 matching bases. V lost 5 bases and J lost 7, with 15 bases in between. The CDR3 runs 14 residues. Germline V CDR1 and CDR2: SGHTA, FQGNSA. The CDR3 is CASSKDNRGNEQFF. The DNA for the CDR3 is TGTGCCAGCAGCAAAGACAACCGGGGAAATGAGCAGTTCTTC.

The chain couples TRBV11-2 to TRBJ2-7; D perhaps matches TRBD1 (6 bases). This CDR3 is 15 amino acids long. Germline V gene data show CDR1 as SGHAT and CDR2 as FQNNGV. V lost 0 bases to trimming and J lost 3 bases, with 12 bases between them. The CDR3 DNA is TGTGCCAGCAGCTTAGAGTTGTTGACAGGCTACGAGCAGTACTTC. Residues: CASSLELLTGYEQYF.

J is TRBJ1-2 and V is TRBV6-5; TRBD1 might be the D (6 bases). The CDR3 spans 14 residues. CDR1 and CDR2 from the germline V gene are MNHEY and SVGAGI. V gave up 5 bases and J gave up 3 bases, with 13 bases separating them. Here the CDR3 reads CASSRSAGDYGYTF. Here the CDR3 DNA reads TGTGCCAGCAGTAGGTCAGCAGGGGACTATGGCTACACCTTC.

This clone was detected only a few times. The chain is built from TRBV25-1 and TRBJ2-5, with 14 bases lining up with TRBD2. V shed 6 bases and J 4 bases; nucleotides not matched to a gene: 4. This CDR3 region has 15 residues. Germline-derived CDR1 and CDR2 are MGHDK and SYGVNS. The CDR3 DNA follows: TGTGCCAGCAGGGGACTAGCGGGAGTTCGAGAGACCCAGTACTTC. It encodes CASRGLAGVRETQYF.

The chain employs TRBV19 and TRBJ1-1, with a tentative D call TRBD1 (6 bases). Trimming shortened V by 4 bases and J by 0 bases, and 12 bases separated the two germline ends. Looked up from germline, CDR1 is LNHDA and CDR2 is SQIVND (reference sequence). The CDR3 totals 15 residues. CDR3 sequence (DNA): TGTGCCAGTAGTACCGGGGGGGCTATGAACACTGAAGCTTTCTTT. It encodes CASSTGGAMNTEAFF.

The CDR3 DNA follows: TGCGCCAGCAGCTCCGGACAGGGGACGCCGGGACTCAACTACGAGCAGTACTTC. It encodes CASSSGQGTPGLNYEQYF. V usage is TRBV5-1 and J usage is TRBJ2-7; 9 nucleotides align to TRBD1. This CDR3 spans 18 amino acids. Looked up from germline, CDR1 is SGHRS and CDR2 is YFSETQ. V was pared by 3 bases and J by 3 bases, with 16 bases of the junction left unmatched.

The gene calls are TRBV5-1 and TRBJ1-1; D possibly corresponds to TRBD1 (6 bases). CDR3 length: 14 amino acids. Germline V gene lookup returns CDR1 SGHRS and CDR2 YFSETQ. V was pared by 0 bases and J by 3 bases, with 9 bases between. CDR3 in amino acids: CASSLGQEHTEAFF. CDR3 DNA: TGCGCCAGCAGCTTGGGACAGGAACACACTGAAGCTTTCTTT.

The CDR3 is CASSQPLGTGNSPLHF. The DNA for the CDR3 is TGCGCCAGCAGCCAACCCCTGGGGACAGGGAATTCACCCCTCCACTTT. V is TRBV4-1 and J is TRBJ1-6; 9 bases map to TRBD1. The CDR3 contains 16 residues. Germline V gene data show CDR1 as MGHRA and CDR2 as YSYEKL. The V gene end was trimmed by 2 bases and the J gene end by 7 bases; junction bases not matched to a gene: 6.

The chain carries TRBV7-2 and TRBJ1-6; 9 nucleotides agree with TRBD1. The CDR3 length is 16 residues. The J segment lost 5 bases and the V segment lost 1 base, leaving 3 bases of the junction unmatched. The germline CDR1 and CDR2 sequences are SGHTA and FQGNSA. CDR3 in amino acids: CASSLVGQGDNSPLHF. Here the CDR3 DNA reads TGTGCCAGCAGCTTAGTGGGACAGGGAGATAATTCACCCCTCCACTTT.

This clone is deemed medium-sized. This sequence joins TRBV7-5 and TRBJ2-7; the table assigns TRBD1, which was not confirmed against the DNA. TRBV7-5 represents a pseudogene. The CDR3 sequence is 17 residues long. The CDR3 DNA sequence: TGTGCCAGAAGCTTAGTCAACGTATCGGACAGGGCTAACGAGCAGTACTTC. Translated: CARSLVNVSDRANEQYF.